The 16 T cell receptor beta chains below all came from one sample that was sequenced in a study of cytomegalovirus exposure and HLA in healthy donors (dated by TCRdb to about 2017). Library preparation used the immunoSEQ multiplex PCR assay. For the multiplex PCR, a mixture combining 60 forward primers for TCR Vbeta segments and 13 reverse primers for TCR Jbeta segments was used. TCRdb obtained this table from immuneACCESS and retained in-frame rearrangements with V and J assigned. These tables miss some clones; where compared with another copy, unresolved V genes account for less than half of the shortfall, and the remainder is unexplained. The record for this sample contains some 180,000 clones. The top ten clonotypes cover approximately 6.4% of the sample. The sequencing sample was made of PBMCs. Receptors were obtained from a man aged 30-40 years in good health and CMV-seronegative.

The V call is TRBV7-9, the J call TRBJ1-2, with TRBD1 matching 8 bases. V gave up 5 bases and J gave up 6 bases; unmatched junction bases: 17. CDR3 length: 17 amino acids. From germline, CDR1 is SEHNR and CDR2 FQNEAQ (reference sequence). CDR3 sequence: CASSVTDRQGLSDGYTF. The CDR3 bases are TGTGCCAGCAGCGTAACGGATAGACAGGGGCTGTCAGATGGCTACACCTTC.

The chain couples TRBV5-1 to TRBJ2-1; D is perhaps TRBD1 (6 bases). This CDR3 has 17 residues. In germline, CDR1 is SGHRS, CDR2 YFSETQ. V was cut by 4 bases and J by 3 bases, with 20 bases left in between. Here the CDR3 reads CASSRFDRPGSYNEQFF. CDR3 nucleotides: TGCGCCAGCAGCCGATTCGACAGGCCAGGAAGCTACAATGAGCAGTTCTTC.

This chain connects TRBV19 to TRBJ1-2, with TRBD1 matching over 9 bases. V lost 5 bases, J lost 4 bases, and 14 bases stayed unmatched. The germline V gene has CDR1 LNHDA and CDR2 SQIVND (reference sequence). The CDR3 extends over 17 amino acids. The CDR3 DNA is TGTGCCAGTAGTGCCACTGCGGGACAGGGTATGATCTATGGCTACACCTTC. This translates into CASSATAGQGMIYGYTF.

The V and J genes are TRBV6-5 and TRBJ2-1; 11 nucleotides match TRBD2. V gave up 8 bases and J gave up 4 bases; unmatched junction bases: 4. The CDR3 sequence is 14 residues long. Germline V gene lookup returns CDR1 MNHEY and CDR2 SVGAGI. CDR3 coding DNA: TGTGCCAGCCAGACTAGCGGGGTATACAATGAGCAGTTCTTC. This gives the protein CASQTSGVYNEQFF.

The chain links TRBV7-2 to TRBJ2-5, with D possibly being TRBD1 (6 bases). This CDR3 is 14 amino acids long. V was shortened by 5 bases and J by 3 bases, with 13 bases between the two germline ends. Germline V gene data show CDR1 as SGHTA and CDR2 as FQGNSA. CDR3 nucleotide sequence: TGTGCCAGCAGCCCCGGGACAATAAAAGAGACCCAGTACTTC. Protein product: CASSPGTIKETQYF.

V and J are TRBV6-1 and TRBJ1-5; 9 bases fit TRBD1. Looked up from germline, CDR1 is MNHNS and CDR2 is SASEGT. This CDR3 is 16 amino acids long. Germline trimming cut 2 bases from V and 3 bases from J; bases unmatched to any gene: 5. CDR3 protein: CASSEWDRVSNQPQHF. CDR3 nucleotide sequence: TGTGCCAGCAGTGAATGGGACAGGGTTTCCAATCAGCCCCAGCATTTT.

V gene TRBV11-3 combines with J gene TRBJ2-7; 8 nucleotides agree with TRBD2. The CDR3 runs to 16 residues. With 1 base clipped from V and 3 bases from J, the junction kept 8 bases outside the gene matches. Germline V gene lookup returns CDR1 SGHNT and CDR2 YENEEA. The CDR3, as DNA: TGTGCCAGCAGCTTAGGGTCGGGCGGGGGGAACTACGAGCAGTACTTC. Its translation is CASSLGSGGGNYEQYF.

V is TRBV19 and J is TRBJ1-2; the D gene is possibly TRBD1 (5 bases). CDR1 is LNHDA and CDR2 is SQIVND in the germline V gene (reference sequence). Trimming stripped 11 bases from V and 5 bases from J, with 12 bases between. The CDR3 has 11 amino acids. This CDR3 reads CAGGNGYGYTF. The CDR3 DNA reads TGTGCCGGGGGGAATGGATATGGCTACACCTTC.

In DNA form, the CDR3 reads TGCGCCAGCAGCTTGGAAATGCAGGGGACAGGGGATAATTCACCCCTCCACTTT. Its protein product is CASSLEMQGTGDNSPLHF. The chain carries TRBV5-1 and TRBJ1-6, with 10 nucleotides matching TRBD1. Per the germline V gene, CDR1 is SGHRS and CDR2 is YFSETQ. The CDR3 sequence is 18 residues long. Unmatched junction bases numbered 8, after V lost 0 bases and J lost 5 bases. The whole variable domain, remainder taken from reference TRBV5-1 and TRBJ1-6, is KAGVTQTPRYLIKTRGQQVTLSCSPISGHRSVSWYQQTPGQGLQFLFEYFSETQRNKGNFPGRFSGRQFSNSRSEMNVSTLELGDSALYLCASSLEMQGTGDNSPLHFGNGTRLTVT.

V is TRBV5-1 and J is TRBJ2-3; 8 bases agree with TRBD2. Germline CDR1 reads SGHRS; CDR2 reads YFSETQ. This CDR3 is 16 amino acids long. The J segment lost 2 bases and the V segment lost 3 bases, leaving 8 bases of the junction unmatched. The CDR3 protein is CASSWGGGRPTDTQYF. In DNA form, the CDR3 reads TGCGCCAGCAGCTGGGGGGGCGGGAGGCCCACAGATACGCAGTATTTT.

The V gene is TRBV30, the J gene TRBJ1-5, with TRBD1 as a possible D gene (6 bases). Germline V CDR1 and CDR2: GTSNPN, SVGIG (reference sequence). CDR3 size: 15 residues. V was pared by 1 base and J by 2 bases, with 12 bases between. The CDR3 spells CAWSDPAGGNQPQHF. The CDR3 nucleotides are TGTGCCTGGAGTGACCCAGCAGGGGGCAATCAGCCCCAGCATTTT.

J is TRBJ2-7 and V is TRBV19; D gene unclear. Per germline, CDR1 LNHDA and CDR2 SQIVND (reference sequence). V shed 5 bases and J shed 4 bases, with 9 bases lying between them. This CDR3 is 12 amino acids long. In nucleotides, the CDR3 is TGTGCCAGTAGTTCACAGAAATACGAGCAGTACTTC. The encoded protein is CASSSQKYEQYF.

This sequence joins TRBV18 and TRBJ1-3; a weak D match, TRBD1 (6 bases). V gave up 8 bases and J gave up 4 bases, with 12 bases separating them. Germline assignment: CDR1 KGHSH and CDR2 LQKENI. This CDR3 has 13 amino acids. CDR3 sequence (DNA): TGTGCCAGCACGACAGGAGAGGGAAACACCATATATTTT. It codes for CASTTGEGNTIYF.

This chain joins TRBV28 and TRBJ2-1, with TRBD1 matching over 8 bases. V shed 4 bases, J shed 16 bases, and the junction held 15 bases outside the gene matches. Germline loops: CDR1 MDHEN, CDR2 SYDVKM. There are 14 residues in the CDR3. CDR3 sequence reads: CASSSPRTGLAGFF. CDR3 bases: TGTGCCAGCAGTTCTCCCAGGACAGGGCTAGCCGGATTCTTC.

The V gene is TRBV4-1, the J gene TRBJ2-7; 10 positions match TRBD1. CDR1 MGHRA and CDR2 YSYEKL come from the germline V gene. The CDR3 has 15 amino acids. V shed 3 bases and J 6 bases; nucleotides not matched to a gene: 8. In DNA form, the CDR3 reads TGCGCCAGCAGCCAGAGCGGGGACAGGGGTAGCGAGCAGTACTTC. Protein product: CASSQSGDRGSEQYF.

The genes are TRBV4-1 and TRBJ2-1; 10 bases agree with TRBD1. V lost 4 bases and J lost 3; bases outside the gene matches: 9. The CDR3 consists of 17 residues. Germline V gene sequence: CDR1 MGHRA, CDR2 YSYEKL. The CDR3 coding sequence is TGCGCCAGCAGCCTCTATTACGGGACAGGGGACTACAATGAGCAGTTCTTC. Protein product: CASSLYYGTGDYNEQFF.